This passage covers 14 T cell receptor beta chains from one sample sequenced in a study of regulatory T cells in long-lasting Graves disease. For TCR beta, libraries came from iRepertoire HTBI primers and Arm-PCR of CDR3 regions. Via MiXCR, TCRdb re-called the multiplex PCR reads, giving one row per CDR3 protein. The table records hundreds of thousands of distinct CDR3 sequences, 15% to 20% of them present only once. Time point of the sample: newly diagnosed GD, antithyroid drugs for less than 3 months. PBMCs provided the RNA from which the TCR library was made. This sample also appeared in a second study, on T cells in Graves' hyperthyroidism and ophthalmopathy.

The material sequenced was peripheral blood mononuclear cells (PBMCs), taken at new diagnosis, from a patient treated with antithyroid drugs. The receptors come from a woman aged 40 to 65 with Graves disease.

This clonotype was seen only a few times. The V call is TRBV5-1, the J call TRBJ2-6; D possibly uses TRBD1 or TRBD2 (6 bases each). The length of the CDR3 is 14 residues. Germline-derived CDR1 and CDR2 are SGHRS and YFSETQ. Trimming left V 6 bases short and J 3 bases short, with 10 bases between. The CDR3 region is CASNGGGGANVLTF. For the CDR3, the DNA is TGCGCCAGCAACGGGGGCGGTGGGGCCAACGTCCTGACTTTC.

V is TRBV18 and J is TRBJ1-3; TRBD1 matches at 8 bases. This CDR3 region has 16 residues. Germline CDR1 KGHSH, CDR2 LQKENI. V gave up 3 bases and J gave up 3 bases; unmatched junction bases: 7. CDR3 sequence (DNA): TGTGCCAGCTCACCCCAACAGGGGGTCGTTGGAAACACCATATATTTT. Its protein product is CASSPQQGVVGNTIYF.

This clonotype came up many times. The chain combines TRBV3-1 with TRBJ2-7; a weak D match, TRBD1 (7 bases). This CDR3 has 15 amino acids. V was cut by 1 base and J by 4 bases, with 14 bases left in between. Germline V lookup: CDR1 LGHDT, CDR2 YNNKEL (reference sequence). The CDR3 nucleotides are TGTGCCAGCAGCCAAGGTGGAGGGGGCGGGTACGAGCAGTACTTC. Translated, it gives CASSQGGGGGYEQYF.

This clonotype was counted many times. The V and J genes are TRBV3-1 and TRBJ1-1; D perhaps matches TRBD1 (6 bases). The CDR3 spans 13 residues. Germline V lookup: CDR1 LGHDT, CDR2 YNNKEL (reference sequence). V was shortened by 4 bases and J by 10 bases, with 16 bases between the two germline ends. The CDR3 region has the DNA TGTGCCAGCAGCCCCGGACAGCAGGAAGTAGCTTTCTTT. Encoded protein: CASSPGQQEVAFF.

The chain uses TRBV27 and TRBJ2-7; 7 bases match TRBD1. V was pared by 3 bases and J by 3 bases, with 11 bases of the junction left unmatched. CDR1 and CDR2 (germline): MNHEY, SMNVEV (reference sequence). The length of the CDR3 is 16 residues. This CDR3 is CASSFSAGTDHYEQYF. The CDR3, as DNA: TGTGCCAGCAGTTTCTCAGCCGGGACAGACCACTACGAGCAGTACTTC.

In this sample, this clonotype turned up many times. The chain carries TRBV7-9 and TRBJ1-1, with unresolved D. The length of the CDR3 is 13 residues. CDR1 is SEHNR and CDR2 is FQNEAQ in the germline V gene (reference sequence). V was trimmed by 1 base and J by 1 base, leaving 4 bases between them. CDR3 nucleotides: TGTGCCAGCAGCTTAGAGGAGAACACTGAAGCTTTCTTT. This codes for CASSLEENTEAFF.

V gene TRBV7-9 combines with J gene TRBJ2-5; 7 bases align to TRBD2. CDR1 is SEHNR, CDR2 FQNEAQ, per germline (reference sequence). Losses at the gene ends were 5 bases for V and 2 bases for J; bases not matched to a gene: 5. The CDR3 extends over 14 amino acids. CDR3 coding DNA: TGTGCCAGCAGCAAGGGACTATTTCAAGAGACCCAGTACTTC. Translated: CASSKGLFQETQYF.

This clonotype was detected a few times. The V and J genes are TRBV7-9 and TRBJ1-5; weak D call: TRBD1 (5 bases). V lost 1 base to trimming and J lost 0 bases, with 10 bases between them. There are 16 residues in the CDR3. From germline, CDR1 is SEHNR and CDR2 FQNEAQ (reference sequence). The CDR3 loop reads CASSLEETVSNQPQHF. DNA for the CDR3: TGTGCCAGCAGCTTAGAGGAGACAGTTAGCAATCAGCCCCAGCATTTT.

This clonotype appeared a few times. V is TRBV5-1 and J is TRBJ2-1; D unresolved. V was cut by 0 bases and J by 2 bases, with 6 bases left in between. This CDR3 comprises 14 residues. Per germline, CDR1 SGHRS and CDR2 YFSETQ. The CDR3 DNA reads TGCGCCAGCAGCTTGGATGAAGCCTACAATGAGCAGTTCTTC. Translated, it gives CASSLDEAYNEQFF.

This clonotype was seen at least ten times. V gene TRBV3-1 combines with J gene TRBJ1-1, with a tentative D call TRBD1 (5 bases). The CDR3 is made up of 18 amino acids. The V gene lost 4 bases and the J gene lost 1 base, with 22 bases spanning the gap. Germline lookup yields CDR1 LGHDT and CDR2 YNNKEL (reference sequence). The CDR3 loop is CASSRVWQGKIGNTEAFF. DNA for the CDR3: TGTGCCAGCAGCCGGGTTTGGCAGGGTAAGATCGGGAACACTGAAGCTTTCTTT. Complete variable domain (other parts from reference TRBV3-1 and TRBJ1-1): DTAVSQTPKYLVTQMGNDKSIKCEQNLGHDTMYWYKQDSKKFLKIMFSYNNKELIINETVPNRFSPKSPDKAHLNLHINSLELGDSAVYFCASSRVWQGKIGNTEAFFGQGTRLTVV.

This rearrangement joins TRBV20-1 to TRBJ1-2, with a possible D match to TRBD1 (6 bases). The CDR3 extends over 12 amino acids. Germline V gene data show CDR1 as DFQATT and CDR2 as SNEGSKA (reference sequence). The germline V and J ends were trimmed by 3 bases and 3 bases, with 8 bases remaining between them. The CDR3 DNA is TGCAGTGCTAGTAAGGGGGACTATGGCTACACCTTC. Its translation is CSASKGDYGYTF.

This clonotype has a handful of counts. This chain connects TRBV7-2 to TRBJ2-3; tentatively, D is TRBD1 (6 bases). CDR3 length equals 14 residues. Germline V CDR1 and CDR2: SGHTA, FQGNSA. V was pared by 4 bases and J by 6 bases, with 14 bases between. The CDR3 is CASSWGQAWDTQYF. For the CDR3, the DNA is TGTGCCAGCAGCTGGGGGCAGGCGTGGGATACGCAGTATTTT.

This clonotype has ten or more counts. This chain connects TRBV12-3 or TRBV12-4 to TRBJ1-6; TRBD1 is a possible D gene (6 bases). V lost 6 bases and J 1 base, leaving 10 bases between the germline ends. The CDR3 is 15 amino acids. CDR3 sequence (DNA): TGTGCCAGCAGCCGGACAGTTTCCTATAATTCACCCCTCCACTTT. Its translation is CASSRTVSYNSPLHF.

This clonotype was seen repeatedly, ten times or more. V and J are TRBV12-3 or TRBV12-4 and TRBJ1-2; TRBD1 agrees at 9 bases. V shed 5 bases, J shed 12 bases, and the junction held 10 bases outside the gene matches. This CDR3 comprises 13 residues. The DNA of the CDR3 is TGTGCCAGCAGTACGGGACAGGGCCAGTTGCACACCTTC. Encoded protein: CASSTGQGQLHTF.